This record looks at one T cell receptor beta chain sequence and its context. Its antigen remains unidentified. The V gene end was trimmed by 0 bases and the J gene end by 8 bases; junction bases not matched to a gene: 5. This CDR3 is built from 15 residues. Germline assignment: CDR1 KGHDR and CDR2 SFDVKD. Unique molecular identifiers were incorporated into the prepared TCRbeta library. TCRdb re-derived calls from the PCR reads in MiXCR, one entry per CDR3 protein. The top ten hold about 2.2% of the sample, which has 500,000 to 750,000 distinct CDR3 sequences, around 13% seen once. The sample is drawn from a study of T-cell reconstitution after alpha-beta-depleted transplantation in children. Notes on the study in general: A year post-transplant, T-cell counts and diversity derived mostly from newly produced T cells.

Here the sequenced sample was PBMCs, mostly from graft donor cells, taken 360 days after TCRalphabeta/CD19-depleted stem cell transplant. The receptor was derived from a male patient under 18 who had a stem cell transplant for acute myeloid leukemia, so the T cells may come from the graft donor. The V gene is TRBV24-1, the J gene TRBJ2-1; TRBD1 agrees at 8 bases. The CDR3 DNA sequence: TGTGCCACCAGTGATTTGGGACAGGGTGGGCATGAGCAGTTCTTC. Protein sequence: CATSDLGQGGHEQFF.